The 12 T cell receptor beta chains in this list originate from one sample, sequenced in a study of CD8 T cells in Susac syndrome. Random hexamers served to reverse transcribe roughly 0.45 to 1 ug RNA. TCRdb re-analysed the immunoSEQ multiplex PCR reads in MiXCR, keeping a single row per CDR3 protein. The repertoire holds roughly 190,000 distinct CDR3 sequences, with about 94% as singletons. The sample taken for sequencing was CD4+ T cells from PBMCs. Source of these receptors: a human donor in good health.

V and J are TRBV28 and TRBJ2-5; tentatively, D is TRBD2 (6 bases). V lost 5 bases and J 4 bases, leaving 11 bases between the germline ends. This CDR3 has 13 amino acids. The germline V gene encodes CDR1 MDHEN and CDR2 SYDVKM. The CDR3 reads CASSRRRGETQYF. CDR3 sequence (DNA): TGTGCCAGCAGTCGTCGGCGGGGAGAGACCCAGTACTTC.

The chain couples TRBV3-1 to TRBJ1-1; possible D gene TRBD1, 6 bases. Germline assignment: CDR1 LGHDT and CDR2 YNNKEL (reference sequence). V lost 4 bases and J 6 bases, leaving 9 bases between the germline ends. The CDR3 sequence is 12 residues long. CDR3 DNA sequence: TGTGCCAGCAGCCCCGGGACACCTGAAGCTTTCTTT. Translating gives CASSPGTPEAFF.

This chain links TRBV7-9 with TRBJ2-7; D unclear. V gave up 6 bases and J gave up 0 bases, with 15 bases separating them. Germline V CDR1 and CDR2: SEHNR, FQNEAQ (reference sequence). This CDR3 has 15 amino acids. CDR3 in amino acids: CASSPSVWSSYEQYF. DNA of the CDR3: TGTGCCAGCAGTCCATCTGTGTGGAGCTCCTACGAGCAGTACTTC.

This clonotype appeared a single time. The rearrangement joins TRBV5-1 to TRBJ2-6; 8 bases are a match to TRBD1. The germline V gene has CDR1 SGHRS and CDR2 YFSETQ. With V trimmed by 3 bases and J by 4 bases, 3 bases remained unmatched. The CDR3 is made up of 15 amino acids. For the CDR3, the DNA is TGCGCCAGCAGCTCCGGACAGGGAGGGGCCAACGTCCTGACTTTC. Translation: CASSSGQGGANVLTF.

Only one count was recorded for this clonotype. The chain combines TRBV23-1 with TRBJ2-7; TRBD2 might be the D (5 bases). TRBV23-1 falls under the ORF class, with uncertain function. The CDR3 extends over 16 amino acids. V lost 1 base and J 1 base, leaving 14 bases between the germline ends. The CDR3 nucleotides are TGCGCCAGCAGTCAATGGCTACCCGGGGTTTCCTACGAGCAGTACGTC. It codes for CASSQWLPGVSYEQYV.

The chain couples TRBV20-1 to TRBJ1-1; D is unclear. The V gene lost 6 bases and the J gene lost 7 bases, with 15 bases spanning the gap. CDR1 and CDR2 from the germline V gene are DFQATT and SNEGSKA (reference sequence). This CDR3 has 12 residues. The CDR3 here is CSAVGLVGEAFF. Written as DNA, the CDR3 is TGCAGTGCCGTAGGGTTGGTTGGTGAAGCTTTCTTT.

The V call is TRBV29-1, the J call TRBJ1-1, with D hard to call. V shed 7 bases and J shed 5 bases, with 8 bases lying between them. CDR1 SQVTM and CDR2 ANQGSEA come from the germline V gene. The CDR3 is made up of 10 amino acids. CDR3 nucleotide sequence: TGCAGCGGGCCGGGGACTGAAGCTTTCTTT. Its protein product is CSGPGTEAFF. The whole variable domain, remainder taken from reference TRBV29-1 and TRBJ1-1, is SAVISQKPSRDICQRGTSLTIQCQVDSQVTMMFWYRQQPGQSLTLIATANQGSEATYESGFVIDKFPISRPNLTFSTLTVSNMSPEDSSIYLCSGPGTEAFFGQGTRLTVV.

The chain links TRBV6-5 to TRBJ1-1; no firm D call. CDR1 MNHEY and CDR2 SVGAGI come from the germline V gene. The CDR3 has 14 residues. V lost 2 bases and J 1 base, leaving 8 bases between the germline ends. In DNA, the CDR3 is TGTGCCAGCAGTTACGCGACGGCGAACACTGAAGCTTTCTTT. This sequence encodes CASSYATANTEAFF.

V is TRBV7-2 and J is TRBJ1-3, with D maybe TRBD1 (5 bases). Trimming removed 7 bases from V and 12 bases from J, with 19 bases in between. From germline, CDR1 is SGHTA and CDR2 FQGNSA. CDR3 size: 13 residues. The CDR3 protein is CASTAGTPENIYF. CDR3 bases: TGTGCCAGCACCGCCGGGACCCCGGAGAACATATATTTT.

The chain is built from TRBV27 and TRBJ1-5, with D possibly TRBD1 on 6 matching bases. The V end lost 7 bases, the J end lost 3 bases, and 13 bases lay between the germline ends. Per the germline V gene, CDR1 is MNHEY and CDR2 is SMNVEV (reference sequence). The CDR3 is 14 amino acids. The CDR3 nucleotides read TGTGCCAGCACCCCGACAGGCCTCAATCAGCCCCAGCATTTT. Translation gives CASTPTGLNQPQHF.

On this clonotype: Its ends do not fully match the called genes, so a read error is possible. V gene TRBV12-3 or TRBV12-4 combines with J gene TRBJ1-2; tentatively, D is TRBD1 (6 bases). The CDR3 is made up of 15 amino acids. The CDR3 reads CASSVANQGLSGYTF. The CDR3 coding sequence is TGTGCCAGCAGTGTAGCGAATCAGGGGTTGTCTGGCTACACCTTC.

This clonotype appeared once. The chain is built from TRBV28 and TRBJ2-7; a weak D match, TRBD2 (5 bases). The CDR3 runs 15 residues. V was pared by 5 bases and J by 0 bases, with 14 bases between. Germline V gives CDR1 MDHEN, CDR2 SYDVKM. CDR3 DNA sequence: TGTGCCAGCAGTCTACTCCGGGGAAGCTCCTACGAGCAGTACGTC. This sequence encodes CASSLLRGSSYEQYV.